This TCR beta chain was retrieved from a study of T cell responses to AZD1222 COVID-19 vaccine. Study-wide results and caveats: White British ancestry dominated among donors, who included more females, and clonal diversity was possibly underestimated. In the spike-specific TCR repertoire, nearly half reportedly target unmutated variant regions. Repertoires were obtained only post-peak T cell response.

The ends were cut back, 0 bases at V and 4 bases at J, with 12 bases in the middle. CDR3 length: 15 residues. CDR1 is SGHAT and CDR2 is FQNNGV in the germline V gene. Only in-frame clones appear in the TCRdb table, and some are missing; sequencing was by immunoSEQ multiplex PCR. The sample shows hundreds of thousands of clones, 85% to 95% of them seen only once. On this clone: Antigen specificity is unknown.

The V call is TRBV11-2, the J call TRBJ1-2; D remains unclear. This sample comprised peripheral blood, obtained on day 0 of MenACWY control vaccination. This sequence originates from an adult in good health. CDR3 residues: CASSLEGGVGYGYTF. The CDR3 nucleotides are TGTGCCAGCAGCTTAGAGGGCGGAGTAGGCTATGGCTACACCTTC.